Listed below are T cell receptor beta chains from one sample, sequenced in a study of blood T cell repertoires in COVID-19. The data were produced by immunoSEQ multiplex PCR, yet TCRdb's version contains in-frame clones alone and is incomplete. The sample contains more than 85,000 clones, roughly 84% of which appear only once. The sequencing sample was made of peripheral blood. These receptor sequences come from a woman at least 80 years old with active or convalescent COVID-19. The CDR3 runs from the conserved cysteine through the conserved F or W. The D gene is left open where the match is weak. Size values are once, few and many counts, or a class for expanded clones, and some rows have none.

>TRBJ2-1|TRBV19|NA|TRBD1
TGTGCCAGTAGTTCGATAGGACAGGGGGCAGGATACGAGCAGTTCTTC
CASSSIGQGAGYEQFF
>TRBJ1-2|TRBV5-1|NA|TRBD1
TGCGCCAGCAGCATCCAACAGGGGGGCTATGGCTACACCTTC
CASSIQQGGYGYTF
>TRBJ2-1|TRBV5-1|NA|TRBD1
TGCGCCAGCAGCTTGGCAATAGGGACAGATGAGCAGTTCTTC
CASSLAIGTDEQFF
>TRBJ2-2|TRBV2|NA|TRBD2
TGTGCCAGCAGCCGACTAGCGGCGAACACCGGGGAGCTGTTTTTT
CASSRLAANTGELFF
>TRBJ2-1|TRBV2|NA|NA
TGTGCCAGCACCGGGGGGCGGGAGAGTAGGAATGAGCAGTTCTTC
CASTGGRESRNEQFF
>TRBJ1-3|TRBV18|few|NA
TGTGCCAGCTCACCACCACTCGGGAATAGGGGAAACACCATATATTTT
CASSPPLGNRGNTIYF
>TRBJ2-7|TRBV9|NA|NA
TGTGCCAGCGGGAAGGGCGGGATCTGGGAGCAGTACTTC
CASGKGGIWEQYF
>TRBJ1-3|TRBV9|NA|TRBD1
TGTGCCAGCAGCGTAGGGACAGGTATAAACGGAAACACCATATATTTT
CASSVGTGINGNTIYF
>TRBJ2-1|TRBV3-1/TRBV3-2|NA|NA
TGTGCCAGCAGCCAAACCGGGAGTCCCTACAATGAGCAGTTCTTC
CASSQTGSPYNEQFF
>TRBJ2-2|TRBV2|NA|TRBD2
TGTGCCAGCAGTTCTCTGCGGGAGCACGGGGAGCTGTTTTTT
CASSSLREHGELFF
>TRBJ2-3|TRBV6-6|NA|TRBD1
TGTGCCAGCACCGCCGGACAGGGTCCCAGCACAGATACGCAGTATTTT
CASTAGQGPSTDTQYF
>TRBJ1-2|TRBV27|NA|NA
TGTGCCAGCAGCTCCGGGTCCCTCCACTACACCTTC
CASSSGSLHYTF
>TRBJ2-3|TRBV6-4|NA|NA
TGTGCCAGCAGTGACTTGGAGACTAGAAGCACAGATACGCAGTATTTT
CASSDLETRSTDTQYF
>TRBJ2-1|TRBV5-1|NA|NA
TGCGCCAGCAGCGGTCGACTCGACAATGAGCAGTTCTTC
CASSGRLDNEQFF
>TRBJ1-5|TRBV12-5|NA|NA
TGTGCTAGTGGTTTGTTACCCGGGACAAACACATGGAGCAATCAGCCCCAGCATTTT
CASGLLPGTNTWSNQPQHF
>TRBJ1-1|TRBV3-1/TRBV3-2|NA|NA
TGTGCCAGCAGCCCACACACGAACACTGAAGCTTTCTTT
CASSPHTNTEAFF
>TRBJ2-2|TRBV7-3|NA|TRBD1
TGTGCCAGCAGCCCCGACAGGGTAGGGACCGGGGAGCTGTTTTTT
CASSPDRVGTGELFF
>TRBJ2-7|TRBV4-1|NA|NA
TGCGCCAGCAGCCAAGATCGGTTAAACGAGCAGTACTTC
CASSQDRLNEQYF
>TRBJ2-3|TRBV30|NA|TRBD1
TGTGCCTGGGAGGACAGGGCGGGTCCGGATACGCAGTATTTT
CAWEDRAGPDTQYF
>TRBJ2-1|TRBV4-1|NA|NA
TGCGCCAGCAGCCGGATTGAGGGTCACAATGAGCAGTTCTTC
CASSRIEGHNEQFF
>TRBJ1-2|TRBV20-1|once|NA
TGCAGTGCTAGTGTCAATGATGGCTACACCTTC
CSASVNDGYTF
>TRBJ2-5|TRBV11-2|NA|NA
TGTGCCAGCAGCTTAGATCCGTACCAAGAGACCCAGTACTTC
CASSLDPYQETQYF
>TRBJ2-5|TRBV5-1|once|TRBD2
TGCGCCAGCAGCGGGGCCGGACTAGTTCCCCTTATGGTCCAAGAGACCCAGTACTTC
CASSGAGLVPLMVQETQYF
>TRBJ1-6|TRBV6-1|NA|NA
TGTGCCAGCAGTGAACACAGGCCAGGAGATTCACCCCTCCACTTT
CASSEHRPGDSPLHF
>TRBJ1-1|TRBV5-1|NA|TRBD1
TGCGCCAGCAGCTCTACCGGGACAGGGGTTGACACTGAAGCTTTCTTT
CASSSTGTGVDTEAFF
>TRBJ2-5|TRBV9|NA|TRBD2
TGTGCCAGCAGCGTAGAATCGGGAGGGCTGAGTGAGACCCAGTACTTC
CASSVESGGLSETQYF
>TRBJ1-1|TRBV27|NA|NA
TGTGCCAGCCCCCCTCAGCGGGCCTCGAACACTGAAGCTTTCTTT
CASPPQRASNTEAFF
>TRBJ1-1|TRBV7-3|NA|NA
TGTGCCAGCAGCTCACAGGGTGGTAACACTGAAGCTTTCTTT
CASSSQGGNTEAFF
>TRBJ1-5|TRBV10-2|few|TRBD1
TGCGCCAGCAGTGATTTGGTCAGGGGGAGCAATCAGCCCCAGCATTTT
CASSDLVRGSNQPQHF
>TRBJ2-5|TRBV5-1|NA|NA
TGCGCCAGCAGCCTCAGCGGACAGCAAGAGACCCAGTACTTC
CASSLSGQQETQYF
>TRBJ2-3|TRBV7-9|once|NA
TGTGCCAGCAGCTCCTACACAGATACGCAGTATTTT
CASSSYTDTQYF
>TRBJ1-1|TRBV7-9|NA|NA
TGTGCCAGCAGCGCTTCCTCACAGGACAAAAAAGCTTTCTTT
CASSASSQDKKAFF
>TRBJ1-6|TRBV6-5|NA|TRBD1
TGTGCCAGCAAACAGGGGGTGGAATCACCCCTCCACTTT
CASKQGVESPLHF
>TRBJ1-1|TRBV7-8|NA|NA
TGTGCCAGCAGCTTAGCGGGCTCCCTGTACACTGAAGCTTTCTTT
CASSLAGSLYTEAFF
>TRBJ2-2|TRBV9|NA|NA
TGTGCCAGCAGCGTAGCGAGTACCACCGGGGAGCTGTTTTTT
CASSVASTTGELFF
>TRBJ2-1|TRBV27|NA|TRBD2
TGTGCCAGCAGCCGGCCCCATAGCGGGAGTATTGATGAGCAGTTCTTC
CASSRPHSGSIDEQFF
>TRBJ2-7|TRBV5-4|few|TRBD1
TGTGCCAGCAGCGGAAGACAGGGGTCCCCCTACGAGCAGTACTTC
CASSGRQGSPYEQYF
>TRBJ2-5|TRBV11-2|NA|NA
TGTGCCAGCAGCTTAGATCGGGTTAGTTCTACGGAGACCCAGTACTTC
CASSLDRVSSTETQYF
>TRBJ2-3|TRBV11-2|once|NA
TGTGCCAGCAGCTTAGAACTGGGGGGACTCGATGAAGATACGCAGTATTTT
CASSLELGGLDEDTQYF
>TRBJ2-7|TRBV28|NA|NA
TGTGCCAGCAGCCGGGCGGGGCGCGGCTACGAGCAGTACTTC
CASSRAGRGYEQYF
>TRBJ1-6|TRBV27|NA|NA
TGTGCCAGCAGTTTAGGGGCTTCCTATAATTCACCCCTCCACTTT
CASSLGASYNSPLHF
>TRBJ1-1|TRBV10-3|NA|NA
TGTGCCATCAGTAAAGGGAGCACTGAAGCTTTCTTT
CAISKGSTEAFF
>TRBJ1-5|TRBV4-1|NA|TRBD1
TGCGCCAGCAGCCAAAGAGAGGGACAGGAGATCAATCAGCCCCAGCATTTT
CASSQREGQEINQPQHF
>TRBJ2-3|TRBV12-3/TRBV12-4|NA|NA
TGTGCCAGCAGTCGAAGGGGGACAGATACGCAGTATTTT
CASSRRGTDTQYF
>TRBJ2-1|TRBV20-1|NA|TRBD2
TGCAGTGCTAGTACTAGCGGGAGGAGGATAATGGGTAATGAGCAGTTCTTC
CSASTSGRRIMGNEQFF
>TRBJ2-1|TRBV9|NA|NA
TGTGCCAGCAGCCTACTGCCGCCAGGGCCCCGTAATGAGCAGTTCTTC
CASSLLPPGPRNEQFF
>TRBJ1-2|TRBV18|NA|NA
TGTGCCAGCTCACCAGGGGAGGAGGGCTATGGCTACACCTTC
CASSPGEEGYGYTF
>TRBJ2-7|TRBV19|NA|TRBD2
TGTGCCAGTAGTATAGACGGGGACTATAGATACGAGCAGTACTTC
CASSIDGDYRYEQYF
>TRBJ2-7|TRBV10-2|once|TRBD2
TGCGCCAGCAAACCCTTGCGGGAGGAATTATACGAGCAGTACTTC
CASKPLREELYEQYF
>TRBJ2-7|TRBV18|NA|TRBD1
TGTGCCAGCTCGCCGGGACAGTTGAAGCACGAGCAGTACTTC
CASSPGQLKHEQYF
>TRBJ1-5|TRBV7-2|NA|NA
TGTGCCAGCACCAAAGATGCAGGGGTGCAGCCCCAGCATTTT
CASTKDAGVQPQHF
>TRBJ2-2|TRBV11-3|NA|NA
TGTGCCAGCAGCTTAGATAGGGGAGGCACCGGGGAGCTGTTTTTT
CASSLDRGGTGELFF
>TRBJ2-2|TRBV7-8|NA|TRBD2
TGTGCCAGCAGCTTACTAGCGGTCACCGGGGAGCTGTTTTTT
CASSLLAVTGELFF
>TRBJ2-1|TRBV6-5|NA|TRBD2
TGTGCCAGCAGTAGTACTAGCGGGAGGGCCTTTGAGCAGTTCTTC
CASSSTSGRAFEQFF
>TRBJ2-3|TRBV28|once|TRBD1
TGTGCCAACGCCGCCCAGGGGGCAAGTACAGATACGCAGTATTTT
CANAAQGASTDTQYF